The 27 T cell receptor beta chains reported below all come from one sample, sequenced in a study of glioma-infiltrating T cells after dendritic cell vaccination. Data came from immunoSEQ multiplex PCR; TCRdb stores just in-frame clones and leaves some out. The sample consists of fewer than 95,000 clones, less than 85% of them appearing once. Indicated time point: after dendritic cell vaccination, including at tumor progression/relapse. This material consisted of blood, taken after dendritic cell vaccination. Receptor source: a human donor with glioblastoma.

In its sample, this clone was seen a few times. V usage is TRBV4-3 and J usage is TRBJ1-6, with D possibly matching TRBD1 (6 bases). The V end was cut by 0 bases, the J end by 9 bases, with 15 bases between. Germline loops: CDR1 LGHNA, CDR2 YSLEER. This CDR3 region has 16 residues. The CDR3 spells CASSQDSTGFTSPLHF. The CDR3 nucleotides are TGCGCCAGCAGCCAAGATTCGACAGGCTTTACTTCACCCCTCCACTTT.

Only a few counts were recorded for this clone. The genes are TRBV6-1 and TRBJ1-2, with 8 bases lining up with TRBD1. There are 11 residues in the CDR3. Germline V gene sequence: CDR1 MNHNS, CDR2 SASEGT. Germline trimming cut 6 bases from V and 13 bases from J; bases unmatched to any gene: 7. CDR3 in amino acids: CASSRDRFSTF. The CDR3 DNA sequence: TGTGCCAGCAGCCGGGACAGGTTTTCCACCTTC.

The rearrangement joins TRBV7-9 to TRBJ2-3; 11 bases align to TRBD1. Trimming at V came to 3 bases and at J to 3 bases, leaving 5 bases not matched to a gene. This CDR3 comprises 16 residues. Germline lookup yields CDR1 SEHNR and CDR2 FQNEAQ (reference sequence). CDR3 residues: CASSLGQGEWTDTQYF. The CDR3 bases are TGTGCCAGCAGCTTGGGACAGGGGGAGTGGACAGATACGCAGTATTTT.

The V call is TRBV6-5, the J call TRBJ1-2; 7 bases map to TRBD1. Looked up from germline, CDR1 is MNHEY and CDR2 is SVGAGI. The V segment lost 6 bases and the J segment 3 bases; nucleotides outside the gene matches: 10. The CDR3 extends over 15 amino acids. In nucleotides, the CDR3 is TGTGCCAGCAGCCAGGACAGGTTCCTTCACTATGGCTACACCTTC. As protein: CASSQDRFLHYGYTF.

The chain uses TRBV6-5 and TRBJ2-7; no clear D gene. V was shortened by 1 base and J by 2 bases, with 9 bases between the two germline ends. This CDR3 has 14 amino acids. The germline CDR1 and CDR2 sequences are MNHEY and SVGAGI. The CDR3 DNA sequence: TGTGCCAGCAGTTACTTTCAGGTCCCCTACGAGCAGTACTTC. Protein: CASSYFQVPYEQYF.

The CDR3 DNA reads TGTGCCAGCAGCTTAGCGCGGGGACAGGGCTCCTACGAGCAGTACTTC. Its protein product is CASSLARGQGSYEQYF. The chain is built from TRBV7-9 and TRBJ2-7, with 9 bases matching TRBD1. Germline assignment: CDR1 SEHNR and CDR2 FQNEAQ (reference sequence). The CDR3 is 16 amino acids. V was clipped by 0 bases and J by 0 bases; unmatched bases: 3.

This chain connects TRBV5-1 to TRBJ2-3; 9 positions agree with TRBD2. Per the germline V gene, CDR1 is SGHRS and CDR2 is YFSETQ. The CDR3 has 16 residues. Trimming cost V 0 bases and J 1 base; bases outside gene matches: 3. The CDR3 nucleotides are TGCGCCAGCAGCTTGGGTTCTAGCGGGGGCACAGATACGCAGTATTTT. Translation: CASSLGSSGGTDTQYF.

This clone was counted once. The chain employs TRBV28 and TRBJ2-3; perhaps TRBD1 as D (5 bases). Trimming left V 2 bases short and J 0 bases short, with 9 bases between. The CDR3 consists of 15 residues. Germline V gives CDR1 MDHEN, CDR2 SYDVKM. The CDR3 sequence: CASSLEAGSTDTQYF. In DNA form, the CDR3 reads TGTGCCAGCAGTTTAGAGGCAGGGAGCACAGATACGCAGTATTTT.

The CDR3 bases are TGTGCCAGCAGCCAACAAACTAGTTTCCGCGAGCAGTACTTC. It encodes CASSQQTSFREQYF. The chain combines TRBV5-6 with TRBJ2-7, with a possible D match to TRBD2 (5 bases). Germline V gives CDR1 SGHDT, CDR2 YYEEEE. There are 14 residues in the CDR3. Trimming took off 4 bases at V and 6 bases at J, with 17 bases between the two ends.

This clone has only one observation. The chain recombines TRBV5-1 with TRBJ2-3; 9 bases agree with TRBD2. The ends lost 3 bases at V and 1 base at J; junction bases unmatched: 12. The CDR3 is made up of 18 amino acids. Germline lookup yields CDR1 SGHRS and CDR2 YFSETQ. Written as DNA, the CDR3 is TGCGCCAGCAGCTCTGGGTGGGGAGCGGGAGGTGGCACAGATACGCAGTATTTT. The encoded protein is CASSSGWGAGGGTDTQYF.

The rearrangement uses TRBV7-3 and TRBJ2-1; 8 nucleotides agree with TRBD2. This CDR3 has 15 residues. The V and J ends lost 5 bases and 6 bases, in that order; junction bases with no gene match: 9. Germline V lookup: CDR1 SGHTA, CDR2 FQGTGA. The CDR3 sequence is CASSPSAGGANEQFF. Written as DNA, the CDR3 is TGTGCCAGCAGCCCCAGCGCGGGAGGAGCCAATGAGCAGTTCTTC.

The chain uses TRBV7-3 and TRBJ2-7, with 10 nucleotides matching TRBD1. Germline-derived CDR1 and CDR2 are SGHTA and FQGTGA. The CDR3 contains 15 residues. V shed 5 bases, J shed 3 bases, and the junction held 7 bases outside the gene matches. The CDR3 is CASSPRGTGDYEQYF. The CDR3 region has the DNA TGTGCCAGCAGCCCACGGGGGACAGGGGACTACGAGCAGTACTTC. The full variable domain, rest sourced from reference TRBV7-3 and TRBJ2-7, is GAGVSQTPSNKVTEKGKYVELRCDPISGHTALYWYRQSLGQGPEFLIYFQGTGAADDSGLPNDRFFAVRPEGSVSTLKIQRTERGDSAVYLCASSPRGTGDYEQYFGPGTRLTVT.

The chain links TRBV2 to TRBJ2-7, with D perhaps TRBD1 (6 bases). Germline V lookup: CDR1 SNHLY, CDR2 FYNNEI. Trimming removed 8 bases from V and 0 bases from J, with 17 bases in between. The CDR3 consists of 15 residues. CDR3 in DNA: TGTGCCAGCGGGGGCATAGGTAGAGTCTCCTACGAGCAGTACTTC. Its translation is CASGGIGRVSYEQYF. Full variable domain (remainder filled in from reference TRBV2 and TRBJ2-7): EPEVTQTPSHQVTQMGQEVILRCVPISNHLYFYWYRQILGQKVEFLVSFYNNEISEKSEIFDDQFSVERPDGSNFTLKIRSTKLEDSAMYFCASGGIGRVSYEQYFGPGTRLTVT.

For the CDR3, the DNA is TGTGCCAGCAGCTTCTCGAGCCTTGGTTGGACTAGCACAGATACGCAGTATTTT. Amino acid sequence: CASSFSSLGWTSTDTQYF. The rearrangement links TRBV13 to TRBJ2-3; possibly TRBD2 for D (5 bases). There are 18 residues in the CDR3. Trimming cost V 3 bases and J 0 bases, with 19 bases left between them. The germline gives CDR1 PRHDT, CDR2 FYEKMQ (reference sequence).

The chain carries TRBV9 and TRBJ2-4; tentative D call: TRBD2 (5 bases). The germline V and J ends were trimmed by 5 bases and 0 bases, with 12 bases remaining between them. Per germline, CDR1 SGDLS and CDR2 YYNGEE. The CDR3 loop spans 15 amino acids. CDR3 protein: CASSPEAAAKNIQYF. The CDR3 DNA sequence: TGTGCCAGCAGTCCCGAAGCGGCAGCCAAAAACATTCAGTACTTC.

This clone was observed a single time. The chain employs TRBV7-2 and TRBJ1-4; 8 bases agree with TRBD1. Trimming cost V 2 bases and J 4 bases; bases outside gene matches: 6. CDR1 is SGHTA and CDR2 is FQGNSA in the germline V gene. This CDR3 contains 16 residues. CDR3 bases: TGTGCCAGCAGCTTAAACCAGGGGGCCCTTAATGAAAAACTGTTTTTT. Its translation: CASSLNQGALNEKLFF.

The chain has TRBV4-2 and TRBJ1-2, with 8 bases fitting TRBD1. The ends lost 0 bases at V and 5 bases at J; junction bases unmatched: 8. The CDR3 spans 16 residues. Germline CDR1 reads LGHNA; CDR2 reads YNFKEQ. CDR3 sequence: CASSQEMAGGRYGYTF. The CDR3 DNA reads as TGTGCCAGCAGCCAAGAAATGGCAGGGGGCCGTTATGGCTACACCTTC.

The J gene is TRBJ1-1, the V gene TRBV28, with D possibly TRBD1 on 6 matching bases. Trimming left V 2 bases short and J 3 bases short, with 16 bases between. The CDR3 is 16 amino acids. Germline values: CDR1 MDHEN, CDR2 SYDVKM. CDR3 DNA: TGTGCCAGCAGTTTAAGTCCCCCCGGACAGCACACTGAAGCTTTCTTT. Translation gives CASSLSPPGQHTEAFF.

This clone was seen just once. V is TRBV27 and J is TRBJ1-1; D is possibly TRBD1 (5 bases). The CDR3 totals 13 residues. Germline V gene data show CDR1 as MNHEY and CDR2 as SMNVEV (reference sequence). V lost 4 bases and J lost 2, with 8 bases in between. CDR3 protein: CASSSTVNTEAFF. In DNA form, the CDR3 reads TGTGCCAGCAGTTCGACAGTCAACACTGAAGCTTTCTTT.

The chain is built from TRBV15 and TRBJ2-7; TRBD1 agrees at 9 bases. Germline V CDR1 and CDR2: LNHNV, YYDKDF (reference sequence). The CDR3 sequence is 14 residues long. J was trimmed by 5 bases and V by 5 bases; bases with no gene match: 7. DNA of the CDR3: TGTGCCACCAGCCCCCGGGACAGGGCCAACGAGCAGTACTTC. Encoded protein: CATSPRDRANEQYF.

This chain links TRBV23-1 with TRBJ2-7; no reliable D call. TRBV23-1 is assigned to the ORF class and has an uncertain function. This CDR3 has 15 residues. Trimming removed 0 bases from V and 0 bases from J, with 9 bases in between. The DNA of the CDR3 is TGCGCCAGCAGTCAATCGAGCAGGTACTCCTACGAGCAGTACTTC. It specifies CASSQSSRYSYEQYF.

The chain links TRBV15 to TRBJ1-3, with D unresolved. The CDR3 extends over 15 amino acids. The V and J ends lost 0 bases and 8 bases respectively, with 14 bases between them. Germline CDR1 LNHNV, CDR2 YYDKDF (reference sequence). As DNA, the CDR3 is TGTGCCACCAGCAGAGATCTCACCTTAGGAGACACCATATATTTT. The encoded protein is CATSRDLTLGDTIYF.

The chain is built from TRBV27 and TRBJ1-5; 7 positions agree with TRBD1. CDR3 length: 16 amino acids. CDR1 is MNHEY and CDR2 is SMNVEV in the germline V gene (reference sequence). Trimming cost V 1 base and J 6 bases; bases outside gene matches: 9. The CDR3 nucleotides read TGTGCCAGCAGTTTATTCTCGAGGGGGCTGGCTCAGCCCCAGCATTTT. Translation gives CASSLFSRGLAQPQHF.

This chain connects TRBV19 to TRBJ2-7; 10 bases agree with TRBD1. The CDR3 sequence is 15 residues long. Germline-derived CDR1 and CDR2 are LNHDA and SQIVND (reference sequence). J was trimmed by 3 bases and V by 1 base; bases with no gene match: 3. The DNA for the CDR3 is TGTGCCAGTAGTATAGGAGACAGGGGGCTCTACGAGCAGTACTTC. Its protein is CASSIGDRGLYEQYF.

The rearrangement links TRBV7-9 to TRBJ2-5; 7 bases align to TRBD2. This CDR3 is built from 16 residues. Germline CDR1 and CDR2: SEHNR and FQNEAQ (reference sequence). The V gene end was trimmed by 1 base and the J gene end by 2 bases; junction bases not matched to a gene: 7. The chain's CDR3 is CASSLGAGDQQETQYF. DNA of the CDR3: TGTGCCAGCAGCTTAGGGGCGGGGGATCAACAAGAGACCCAGTACTTC.

The chain joins TRBV29-1 to TRBJ2-1; 8 nucleotides match TRBD1. The CDR3 contains 13 residues. Germline-derived CDR1 and CDR2 are SQVTM and ANQGSEA. Germline trimming cut 1 base from V and 15 bases from J; bases unmatched to any gene: 11. The CDR3 loop is CSVEATGTGYGFF. The CDR3 coding sequence is TGCAGCGTTGAAGCCACCGGGACAGGTTATGGGTTCTTC.

This rearrangement joins TRBV5-6 to TRBJ1-1; 7 bases agree with TRBD1. Germline CDR1 is SGHDT and CDR2 is YYEEEE. The V gene end was trimmed by 4 bases and the J gene end by 0 bases; junction bases not matched to a gene: 6. The CDR3 extends over 15 amino acids. The CDR3 DNA sequence: TGTGCCAGCAGCCCTGAGACAGGGATGAACACTGAAGCTTTCTTT. Translated: CASSPETGMNTEAFF.